The 3 T cell receptor beta chains listed next were all sequenced from one sample in a study of cytomegalovirus exposure and HLA in healthy donors. With 60 Vbeta and 13 Jbeta primers, the PCR was carried out. Sequenced by immunoSEQ multiplex PCR; TCRdb stores in-frame clones only, minus some. The sample consists of around 180,000 clones, around 80% of them appearing once. The specimen was PBMCs. The receptors were gathered from a woman between 45 and 60 years old in good health and CMV-seronegative.

J is TRBJ2-3 and V is TRBV18; weak D call: TRBD2 (6 bases). The length of the CDR3 is 16 residues. In germline, CDR1 is KGHSH, CDR2 LQKENI. V was clipped by 3 bases and J by 1 base, with 14 bases between them. The CDR3 DNA is TGTGCCAGCTCACCTTCGGTGGTAGCGGGCACAGATACGCAGTATTTT. Its translation is CASSPSVVAGTDTQYF.

CDR3 sequence reads: CASSGQKNTEAFF. DNA for the CDR3: TGTGCCAGCAGCGGCCAGAAGAACACTGAAGCTTTCTTT. The chain employs TRBV7-2 and TRBJ1-1; D is unresolved. The V gene's germline CDR1 is SGHTA and CDR2 FQGNSA. This CDR3 is 13 amino acids long. Trimming removed 5 bases from V and 1 base from J, with 8 bases in between.

The genes are TRBV4-1 and TRBJ1-4; the D is unclear. Germline assignment: CDR1 MGHRA and CDR2 YSYEKL. V was cut by 3 bases and J by 8 bases, with 16 bases left in between. CDR3 length: 15 amino acids. In DNA, the CDR3 is TGCGCCAGCAGCCAGAGCCCTACTACTTGGGAAAAACTGTTTTTT. Protein: CASSQSPTTWEKLFF.